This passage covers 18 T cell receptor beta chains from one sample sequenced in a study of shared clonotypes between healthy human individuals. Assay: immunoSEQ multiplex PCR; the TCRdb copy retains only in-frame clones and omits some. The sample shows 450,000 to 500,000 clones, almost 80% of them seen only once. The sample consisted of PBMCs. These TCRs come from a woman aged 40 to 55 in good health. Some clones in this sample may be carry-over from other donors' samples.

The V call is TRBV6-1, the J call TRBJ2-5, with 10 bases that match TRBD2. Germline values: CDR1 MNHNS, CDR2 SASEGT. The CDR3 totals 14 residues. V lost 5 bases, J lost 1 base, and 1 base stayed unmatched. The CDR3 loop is CASSLAGVQETQYF. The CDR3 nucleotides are TGTGCCAGCAGTCTAGCGGGAGTCCAAGAGACCCAGTACTTC.

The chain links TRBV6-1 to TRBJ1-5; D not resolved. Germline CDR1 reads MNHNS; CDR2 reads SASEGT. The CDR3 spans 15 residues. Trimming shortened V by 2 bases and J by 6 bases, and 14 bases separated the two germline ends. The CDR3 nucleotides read TGTGCCAGCAGTGAATCCGGGGTTAGTATTCAGCCCCAGCATTTT. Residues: CASSESGVSIQPQHF.

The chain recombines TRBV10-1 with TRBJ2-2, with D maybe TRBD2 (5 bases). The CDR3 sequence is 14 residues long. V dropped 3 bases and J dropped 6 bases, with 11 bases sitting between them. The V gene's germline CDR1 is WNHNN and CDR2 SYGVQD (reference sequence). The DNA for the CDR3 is TGCGCCAGCAGTGACGGGAACCCGTCCGGGGAGCTGTTTTTT. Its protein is CASSDGNPSGELFF.

This CDR3 reads CASSRWEGPTDTQYF. In DNA form, the CDR3 reads TGTGCCAGTAGTCGGTGGGAGGGCCCCACAGATACGCAGTATTTT. This chain uses TRBV19 with TRBJ2-3; 7 bases line up with TRBD2. Germline V gene lookup returns CDR1 LNHDA and CDR2 SQIVND (reference sequence). The V segment lost 5 bases and the J segment 2 bases; nucleotides outside the gene matches: 7. The CDR3 has 15 residues.

DNA of the CDR3: TGCGCCAGCAGTTTGACTAACAATTCACCCCTCCACTTT. Its translation is CASSLTNNSPLHF. The V call is TRBV5-1, the J call TRBJ1-6; no clear D gene. This CDR3 has 13 amino acids. The V and J ends lost 5 bases and 7 bases respectively, with 10 bases between them. Germline V CDR1 and CDR2: SGHRS, YFSETQ. Full variable domain (outside the CDR3, taken from reference TRBV5-1 and TRBJ1-6): KAGVTQTPRYLIKTRGQQVTLSCSPISGHRSVSWYQQTPGQGLQFLFEYFSETQRNKGNFPGRFSGRQFSNSRSEMNVSTLELGDSALYLCASSLTNNSPLHFGNGTRLTVT.

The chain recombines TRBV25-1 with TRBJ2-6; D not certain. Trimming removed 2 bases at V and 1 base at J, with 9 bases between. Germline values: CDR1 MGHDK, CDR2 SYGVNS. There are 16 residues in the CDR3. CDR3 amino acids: CASSETPGSGANVLTF. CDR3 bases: TGTGCCAGCAGTGAAACCCCGGGTTCTGGGGCCAACGTCCTGACTTTC.

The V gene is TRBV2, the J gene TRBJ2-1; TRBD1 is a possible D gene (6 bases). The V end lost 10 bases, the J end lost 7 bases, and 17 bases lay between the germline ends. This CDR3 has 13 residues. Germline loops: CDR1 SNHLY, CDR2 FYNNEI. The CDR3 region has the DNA TGTGCCACCACAAGTGACAGGCTTAATGAGCAGTTCTTC. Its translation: CATTSDRLNEQFF.

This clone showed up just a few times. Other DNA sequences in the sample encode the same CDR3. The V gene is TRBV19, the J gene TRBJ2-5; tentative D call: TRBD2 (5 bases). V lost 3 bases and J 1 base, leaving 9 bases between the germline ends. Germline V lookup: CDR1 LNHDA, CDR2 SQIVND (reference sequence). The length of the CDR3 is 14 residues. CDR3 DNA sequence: TGTGCCAGTAGTATTCCGGGAATCCAAGAGACCCAGTACTTC. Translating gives CASSIPGIQETQYF.

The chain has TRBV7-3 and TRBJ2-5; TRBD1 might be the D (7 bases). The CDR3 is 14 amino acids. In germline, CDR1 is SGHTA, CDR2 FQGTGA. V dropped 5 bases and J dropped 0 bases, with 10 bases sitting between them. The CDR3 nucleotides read TGTGCCAGCAGCCCAGGGGGGTACCAAGAGACCCAGTACTTC. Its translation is CASSPGGYQETQYF.

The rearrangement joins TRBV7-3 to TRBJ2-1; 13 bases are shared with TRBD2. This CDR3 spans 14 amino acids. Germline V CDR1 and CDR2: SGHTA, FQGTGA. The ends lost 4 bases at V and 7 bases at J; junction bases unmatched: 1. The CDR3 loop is CASSWGLAGNEQFF. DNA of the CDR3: TGTGCCAGCAGCTGGGGACTAGCGGGGAATGAGCAGTTCTTC.

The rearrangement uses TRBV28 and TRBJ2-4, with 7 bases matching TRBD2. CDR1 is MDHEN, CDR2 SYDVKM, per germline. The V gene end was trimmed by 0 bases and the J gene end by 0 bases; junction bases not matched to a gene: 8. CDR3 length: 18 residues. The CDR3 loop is CASSLWGGSTVAKNIQYF. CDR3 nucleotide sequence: TGTGCCAGCAGTTTATGGGGGGGGAGCACGGTAGCCAAAAACATTCAGTACTTC.

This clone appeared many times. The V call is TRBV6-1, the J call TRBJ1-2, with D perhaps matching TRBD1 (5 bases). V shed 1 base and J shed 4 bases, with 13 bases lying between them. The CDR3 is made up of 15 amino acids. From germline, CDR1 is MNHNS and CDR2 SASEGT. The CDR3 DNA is TGTGCCAGCAGTGAAGGGCCGGGACGCCGCTATGGCTACACCTTC. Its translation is CASSEGPGRRYGYTF.

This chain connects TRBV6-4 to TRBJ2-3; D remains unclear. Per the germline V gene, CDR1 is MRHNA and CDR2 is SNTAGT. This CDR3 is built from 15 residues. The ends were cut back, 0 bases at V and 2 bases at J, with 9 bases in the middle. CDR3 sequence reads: CASSDSGLATDTQYF. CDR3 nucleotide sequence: TGTGCCAGCAGTGACTCCGGTCTGGCCACAGATACGCAGTATTTT.

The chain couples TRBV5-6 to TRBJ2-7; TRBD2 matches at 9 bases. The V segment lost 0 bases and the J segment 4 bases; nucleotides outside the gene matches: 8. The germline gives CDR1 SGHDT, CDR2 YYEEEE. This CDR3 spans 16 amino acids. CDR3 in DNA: TGTGCCAGCAGCTTGGCGGGCCTAGCGGGATGGTACGAGCAGTACTTC. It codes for CASSLAGLAGWYEQYF.

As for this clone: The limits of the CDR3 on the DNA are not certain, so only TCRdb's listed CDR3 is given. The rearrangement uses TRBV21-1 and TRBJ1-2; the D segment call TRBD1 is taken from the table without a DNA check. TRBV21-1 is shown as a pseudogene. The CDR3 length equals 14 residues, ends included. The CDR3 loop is CASSLWTRNYGYTF.

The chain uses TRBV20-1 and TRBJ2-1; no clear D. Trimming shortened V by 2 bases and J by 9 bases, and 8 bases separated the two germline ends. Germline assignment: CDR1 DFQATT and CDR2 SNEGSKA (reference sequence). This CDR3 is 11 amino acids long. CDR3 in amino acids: CSARRSGEQFF. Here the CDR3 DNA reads TGCAGTGCTAGAAGATCGGGTGAGCAGTTCTTC.

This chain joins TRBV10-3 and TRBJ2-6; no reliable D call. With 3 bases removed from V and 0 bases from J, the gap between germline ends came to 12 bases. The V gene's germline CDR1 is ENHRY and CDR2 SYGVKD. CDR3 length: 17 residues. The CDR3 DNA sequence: TGTGCCATCAGTGACACCGGTTACAGCTCTGGGGCCAACGTCCTGACTTTC. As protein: CAISDTGYSSGANVLTF.

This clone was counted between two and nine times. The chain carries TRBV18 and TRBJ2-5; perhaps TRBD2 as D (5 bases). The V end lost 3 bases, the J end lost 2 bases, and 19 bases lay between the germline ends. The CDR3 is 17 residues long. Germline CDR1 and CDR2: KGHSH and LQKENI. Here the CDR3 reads CASSPRVGNPLQETQYF. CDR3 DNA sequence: TGTGCCAGCTCACCCCGGGTCGGGAATCCTTTACAAGAGACCCAGTACTTC.